The clone carrying this T cell receptor (beta chain) came up once. The antigen is unknown. Profiling relied on immunoSEQ multiplex PCR, and the TCRdb table lists in-frame clones only, not all of them. This repertoire shows some 56,000 clones, 93% found once; its top ten account for roughly 1.7%. This specimen comes from a study of cytomegalovirus exposure and HLA in healthy donors. Study details: According to later analysis, the same platform produced the 120 validation and several hundred first-cohort repertoires. Findings and caveats of the study: First-cohort TCR clusters tended to co-occur in the 120 or so validation repertoires, a later analysis found.

These donors were members of the 120-subject validation cohort, a group separate from the approximately 680-subject first cohort. CDR3 length equals 14 residues. The trim removed 3 bases at V and 5 bases at J, leaving 5 bases unmatched. CDR1 and CDR2 (germline): MDHEN, SYDVKM. The sequencing sample was made of PBMCs. The clonotype comes from a woman aged 18-30 years in good health and CMV-seropositive. This rearrangement joins TRBV28 to TRBJ2-5; 8 bases align to TRBD2. The CDR3 here is CASSFGAGGETQYF. The CDR3 DNA reads as TGTGCCAGCAGTTTTGGGGCGGGGGGTGAGACCCAGTACTTC.